This record concerns one TCR beta chain sequence. Its antigen is unidentified. Unique molecular identifiers were incorporated into the prepared TCRbeta library. TCRdb reprocessed the PCR reads via MiXCR and lists one record per CDR3 protein. The table includes around 800,000 distinct CDR3 sequences, 15% to 20% detected once. The data are from a study of T-cell reconstitution after alpha-beta-depleted transplantation in children. General study points: At one year after transplant, newly produced T cells mostly accounted for T-cell counts and diversity. As was reported, about two months after transplant, alpha-beta T cells came from several hundred expanded graft clones. Some patients' high day-60 TCRbeta diversity was attributed to recipient cells surviving conditioning.

Sequencing was performed on PBMCs, mostly from graft donor cells, taken 360 days after TCRalphabeta/CD19-depleted stem cell transplant. This sequence originates from a male patient younger than 18 who had a stem cell transplant for acute lymphoblastic leukemia, so the T cells may come from the graft donor.

This CDR3 is CASSLGFGETYEQYF. CDR3 in DNA: TGTGCCAGCAGCTTAGGCTTCGGGGAAACCTACGAGCAGTACTTC. The rearrangement links TRBV11-2 to TRBJ2-7, with D possibly matching TRBD2 (5 bases). The CDR3 is 15 amino acids. V lost 1 base and J lost 2, with 12 bases in between. Germline V CDR1 and CDR2: SGHAT, FQNNGV. The full variable domain, with the rest looked up from reference TRBV11-2 and TRBJ2-7, is EAGVAQSPRYKIIEKRQSVAFWCNPISGHATLYWYQQILGQGPKLLIQFQNNGVVDDSQLPKDRFSAERLKGVDSTLKIQPAKLEDSAVYLCASSLGFGETYEQYFGPGTRLTVT.